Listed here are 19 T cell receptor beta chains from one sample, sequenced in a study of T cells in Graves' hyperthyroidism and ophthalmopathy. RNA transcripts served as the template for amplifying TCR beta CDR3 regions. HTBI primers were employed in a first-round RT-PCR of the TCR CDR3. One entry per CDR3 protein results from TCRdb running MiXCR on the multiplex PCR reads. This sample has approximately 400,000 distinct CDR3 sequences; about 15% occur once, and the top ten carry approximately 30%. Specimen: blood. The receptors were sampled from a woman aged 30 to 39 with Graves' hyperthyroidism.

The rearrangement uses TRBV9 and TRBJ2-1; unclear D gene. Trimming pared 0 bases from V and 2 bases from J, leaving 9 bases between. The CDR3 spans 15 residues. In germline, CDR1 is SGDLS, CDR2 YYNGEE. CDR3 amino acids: CASSVGSVTYNEQFF. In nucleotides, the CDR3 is TGTGCCAGCAGCGTAGGATCAGTCACCTACAATGAGCAGTTCTTC.

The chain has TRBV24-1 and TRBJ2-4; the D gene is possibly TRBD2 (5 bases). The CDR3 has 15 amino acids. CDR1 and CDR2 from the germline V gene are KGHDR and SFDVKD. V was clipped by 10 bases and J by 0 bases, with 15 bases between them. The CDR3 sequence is CATSEAGLAKNIQYF. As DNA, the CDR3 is TGTGCCACGTCAGAGGCGGGCTTAGCCAAAAACATTCAGTACTTC.

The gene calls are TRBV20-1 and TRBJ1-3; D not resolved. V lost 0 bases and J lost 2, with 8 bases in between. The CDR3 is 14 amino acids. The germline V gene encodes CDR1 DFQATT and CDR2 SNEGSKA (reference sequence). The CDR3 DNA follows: TGCAGTGCTAGAGATTTTAGCGCTGGAAACACCATATATTTT. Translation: CSARDFSAGNTIYF.

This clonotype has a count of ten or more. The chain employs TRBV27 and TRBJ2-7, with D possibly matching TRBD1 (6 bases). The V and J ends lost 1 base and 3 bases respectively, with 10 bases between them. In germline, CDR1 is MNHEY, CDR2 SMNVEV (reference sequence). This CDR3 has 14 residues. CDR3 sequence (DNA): TGTGCCAGCAGTTTATGGGACAAAGGCTACGAGCAGTACTTC. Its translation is CASSLWDKGYEQYF.

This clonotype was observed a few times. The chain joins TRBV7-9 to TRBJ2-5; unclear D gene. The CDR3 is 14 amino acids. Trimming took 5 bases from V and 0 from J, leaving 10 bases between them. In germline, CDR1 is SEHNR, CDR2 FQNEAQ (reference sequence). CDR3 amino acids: CASSPLGHQETQYF. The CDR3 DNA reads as TGTGCCAGCAGCCCCTTAGGCCACCAAGAGACCCAGTACTTC.

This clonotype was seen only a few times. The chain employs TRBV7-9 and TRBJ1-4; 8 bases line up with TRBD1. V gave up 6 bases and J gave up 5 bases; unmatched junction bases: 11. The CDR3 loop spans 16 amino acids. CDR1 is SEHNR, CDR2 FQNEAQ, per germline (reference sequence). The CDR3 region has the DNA TGTGCCAGCAGTGACTCGCAGGACAGGGTAAATGAAAAACTGTTTTTT. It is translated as CASSDSQDRVNEKLFF.

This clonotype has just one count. The CDR3 region has the DNA TGCGCCAGCAGCTTGGAAGTCCCTAGCACAGATACGCAGTATTTT. It codes for CASSLEVPSTDTQYF. The chain recombines TRBV5-1 with TRBJ2-3; D call uncertain. This CDR3 contains 15 residues. Per germline, CDR1 SGHRS and CDR2 YFSETQ. V was trimmed by 0 bases and J by 0 bases, leaving 8 bases between them.

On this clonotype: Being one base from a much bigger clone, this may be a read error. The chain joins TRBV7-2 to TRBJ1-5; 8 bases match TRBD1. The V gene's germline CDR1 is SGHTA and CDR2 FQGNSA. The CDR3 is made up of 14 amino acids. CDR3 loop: CASSFDRGNQLQHF. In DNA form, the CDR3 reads TGTGCCAGCAGCTTCGACAGGGGCAATCAGCTCCAGCATTTT.

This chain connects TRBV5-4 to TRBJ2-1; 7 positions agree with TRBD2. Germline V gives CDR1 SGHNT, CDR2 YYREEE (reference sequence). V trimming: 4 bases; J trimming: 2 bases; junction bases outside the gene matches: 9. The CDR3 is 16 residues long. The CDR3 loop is CASSQGWTRTYNEQFF. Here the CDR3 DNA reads TGTGCCAGCAGCCAAGGATGGACTAGGACCTACAATGAGCAGTTCTTC. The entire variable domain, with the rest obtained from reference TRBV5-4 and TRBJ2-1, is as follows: ETGVTQSPTHLIKTRGQQVTLRCSSQSGHNTVSWYQQALGQGPQFIFQYYREEENGRGNFPPRFSGLQFPNYSSELNVNALELDDSALYLCASSQGWTRTYNEQFFGPGTRLTVL.

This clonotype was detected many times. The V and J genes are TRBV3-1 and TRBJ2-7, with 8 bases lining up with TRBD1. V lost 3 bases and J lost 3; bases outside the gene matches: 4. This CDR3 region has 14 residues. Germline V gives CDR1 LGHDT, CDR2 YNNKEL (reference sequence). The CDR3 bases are TGTGCCAGCAGCCATTCGGACAGGGACTACGAGCAGTACTTC. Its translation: CASSHSDRDYEQYF.

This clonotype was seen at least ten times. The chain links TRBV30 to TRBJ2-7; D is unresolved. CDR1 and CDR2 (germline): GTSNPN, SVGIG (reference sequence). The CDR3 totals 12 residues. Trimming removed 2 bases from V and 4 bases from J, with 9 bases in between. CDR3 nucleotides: TGTGCCTGGAGTAGGGTTTTGTACGAGCAGTACTTC. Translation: CAWSRVLYEQYF.

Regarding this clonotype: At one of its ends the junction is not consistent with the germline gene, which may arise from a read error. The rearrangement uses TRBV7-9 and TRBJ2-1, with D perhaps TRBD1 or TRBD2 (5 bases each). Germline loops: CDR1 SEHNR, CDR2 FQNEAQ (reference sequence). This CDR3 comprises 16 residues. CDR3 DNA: TGTGCCGGCAGCTCAGTGGGGGTATTGGGTCTGAATGAGCAGTTCTTC. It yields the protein CAGSSVGVLGLNEQFF.

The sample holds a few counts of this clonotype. CDR3 nucleotides: TGTGCCACCAGTGATGGAAACTACGAGCAGTACTTC. It codes for CATSDGNYEQYF. This chain connects TRBV24-1 to TRBJ2-7; D not certain. From germline, CDR1 is KGHDR and CDR2 SFDVKD. V lost 3 bases and J 3 bases, leaving 5 bases between the germline ends. This CDR3 has 12 amino acids.

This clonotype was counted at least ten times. The CDR3 protein is CASLRGPGEQYF. Here the CDR3 DNA reads TGTGCCAGCCTTAGGGGTCCGGGCGAGCAGTACTTC. V gene TRBV28 combines with J gene TRBJ2-7; D might be TRBD1 (5 bases). The CDR3 totals 12 residues. Between the trimmed V and J ends, which lost 8 bases and 6 bases, there was a span of 14 bases. Germline assignment: CDR1 MDHEN and CDR2 SYDVKM. Based on the CDR3 plus reference TRBV28 and TRBJ2-7, the full variable domain is DVKVTQSSRYLVKRTGEKVFLECVQDMDHENMFWYRQDPGLGLRLIYFSYDVKMKEKGDIPEGYSVSREKKERFSLILESASTNQTSMYLCASLRGPGEQYFGPGTRLTVT.

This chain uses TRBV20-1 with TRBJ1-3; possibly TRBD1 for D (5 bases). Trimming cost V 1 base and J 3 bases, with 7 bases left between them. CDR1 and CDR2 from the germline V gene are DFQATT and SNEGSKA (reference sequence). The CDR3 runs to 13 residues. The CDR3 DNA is TGCAGTGCTAGAGGACAGTTTGGAAACACCATATATTTT. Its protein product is CSARGQFGNTIYF.

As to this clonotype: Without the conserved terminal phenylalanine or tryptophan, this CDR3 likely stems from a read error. CDR3 region: CASKGTGNTGELFS. The CDR3 nucleotides are TGTGCCAGTAAGGGGACAGGGAACACCGGGGAGCTGTTTTCT. The chain recombines TRBV19 with TRBJ2-2, with 8 bases identical to TRBD1. There are 14 residues in the CDR3. In germline, CDR1 is LNHDA, CDR2 SQIVND (reference sequence). J gave up 1 base and V 7 bases, and 2 bases lay outside the gene matches.

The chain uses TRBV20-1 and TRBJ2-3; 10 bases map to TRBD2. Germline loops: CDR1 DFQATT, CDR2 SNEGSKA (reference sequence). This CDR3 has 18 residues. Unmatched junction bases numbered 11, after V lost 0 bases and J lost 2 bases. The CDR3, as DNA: TGCAGTGCTAGAGATCGAATAGCGGGAGGACGCAACACAGATACGCAGTATTTT. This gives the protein CSARDRIAGGRNTDTQYF.

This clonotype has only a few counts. CDR3 protein: CASSEMGPTEAFF. DNA for the CDR3: TGTGCCAGCAGCGAGATGGGGCCCACTGAAGCTTTCTTT. The chain is built from TRBV9 and TRBJ1-1; tentative D call: TRBD1 (5 bases). The CDR3 is 13 residues long. The V and J ends lost 3 bases and 4 bases respectively, with 10 bases between them. Germline V gene sequence: CDR1 SGDLS, CDR2 YYNGEE.

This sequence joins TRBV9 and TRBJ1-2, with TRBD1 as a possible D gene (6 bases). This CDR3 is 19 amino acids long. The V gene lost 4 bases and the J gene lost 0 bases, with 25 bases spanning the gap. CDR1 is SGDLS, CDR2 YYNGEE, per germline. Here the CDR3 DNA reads TGTGCCAGCAGCCAAAAAGAGGGCAGGGGTACCTTCTCTAACTATGGCTACACCTTC. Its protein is CASSQKEGRGTFSNYGYTF.